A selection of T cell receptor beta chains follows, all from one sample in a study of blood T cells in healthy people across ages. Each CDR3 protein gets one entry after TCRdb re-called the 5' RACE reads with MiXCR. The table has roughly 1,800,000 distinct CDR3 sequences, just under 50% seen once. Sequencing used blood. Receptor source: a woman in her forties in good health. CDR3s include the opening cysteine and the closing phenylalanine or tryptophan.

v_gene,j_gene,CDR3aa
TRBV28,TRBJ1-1,CASRATGGGTEAFF
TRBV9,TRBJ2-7,CASSVDPTEEQYF
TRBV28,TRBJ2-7,CASRPPGQGMSEQYF
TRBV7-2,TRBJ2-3,CASSFSSPLGETQYF
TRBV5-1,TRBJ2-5,CASSLEGTGLQETQYF
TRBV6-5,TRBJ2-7,CASSYGGVYEQYF
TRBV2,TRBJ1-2,CASRIDGTAYGYTF
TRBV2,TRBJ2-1,CASRNSGYNEQFF
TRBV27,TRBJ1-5,CASSRGVGGNQPQHF
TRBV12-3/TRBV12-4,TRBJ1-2,CASSFGVPGYTF
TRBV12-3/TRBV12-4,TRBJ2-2,CASSVDRDPGELFF
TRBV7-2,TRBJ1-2,CASSLSLSVNYGYTF
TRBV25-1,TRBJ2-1,CASSEYGREQFF
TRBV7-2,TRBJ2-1,CASSLGRNRGLGEQFF
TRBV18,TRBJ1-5,CASSPGRISNQPQHF
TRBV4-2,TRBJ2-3,CASSQGRDSSAQYF
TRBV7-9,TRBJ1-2,CASSLTGREYYGYTF
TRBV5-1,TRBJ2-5,CASSGNRGGETQYF
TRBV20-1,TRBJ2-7,CSAIRQGADEQYF
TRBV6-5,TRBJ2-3,CASSYGLPSGTDTRYF
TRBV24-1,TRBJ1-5,CATSDPAPQPQHF
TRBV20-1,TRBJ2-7,CSAGMGYEQYF
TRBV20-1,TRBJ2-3,CSASPLAGLTDTQYF
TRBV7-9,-,CASSLVGQTRETQYF
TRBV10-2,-,CASRGSGGGRETQYF
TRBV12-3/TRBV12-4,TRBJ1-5,CASRTRQSNQPQHF
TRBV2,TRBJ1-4,CASSEGVAEKLFF
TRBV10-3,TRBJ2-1,CAISESIAGGPNEQFF
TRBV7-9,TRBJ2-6,CASSLVAGRGANVLTF
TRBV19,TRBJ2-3,CASSIVGHAGDTQYF
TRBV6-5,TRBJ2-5,CASSYGLPFTWETQYF
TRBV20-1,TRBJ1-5,CSASRPGGQNSNQPQHF
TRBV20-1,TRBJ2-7,CSAREEPGTLYEQYF
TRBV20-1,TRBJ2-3,CSAREEASTDTQYF
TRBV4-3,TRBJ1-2,CASSQGQGTNGYTF
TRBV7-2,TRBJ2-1,CASSLGGLNKNEQFF
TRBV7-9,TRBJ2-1,CASSPGGIADQFF
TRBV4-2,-,CASSQDLAGGIYNEQYF
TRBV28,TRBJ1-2,CASSTAGTGYGYTF
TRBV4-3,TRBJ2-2,CASSPQGAIGELFF
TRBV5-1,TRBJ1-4,CASSTDNGSEELFF
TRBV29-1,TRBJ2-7,CSVEDSGTGTYEQYF
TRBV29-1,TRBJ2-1,CSVEGFDSPSSYNEQFF
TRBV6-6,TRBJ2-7,CASSSYRVDEQYF
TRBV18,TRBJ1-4,CASSPTGPTPGGRLFF
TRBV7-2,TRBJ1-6,CASSPRRANSPLHF
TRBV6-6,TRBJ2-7,CASSYSGAGGVEQYF
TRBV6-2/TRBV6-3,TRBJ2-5,CASVLRRTGVQQETQYF
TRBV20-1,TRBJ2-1,CSARDGRSGGLFNEQFF
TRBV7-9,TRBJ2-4,CASSFPGFFTGTGAKNIQYF
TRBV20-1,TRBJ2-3,CSARALSVGLAGTADTQYF
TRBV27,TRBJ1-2,CASSPLGGVPYGYTF
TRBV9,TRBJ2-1,CASSVGGGDEQFF
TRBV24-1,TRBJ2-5,CATSDPAGTVAETQYF